A single sample is the source of the 20 T cell receptor beta chains below, sequenced in a study of CD8 T cells in Susac syndrome. RNA totalling roughly 0.45 to 1 ug underwent reverse transcription with random hexamers. Via MiXCR, TCRdb re-called the immunoSEQ multiplex PCR reads, giving one row per CDR3 protein. The sample shows approximately 150,000 distinct CDR3 sequences, 85% to 95% of them seen only once. The sequencing input was CD4+ T cells from PBMCs. These TCRs come from a human donor with multiple sclerosis.

The chain employs TRBV6-5 and TRBJ1-3, with unresolved D. The V end was cut by 4 bases, the J end by 2 bases, with 6 bases between. Per germline, CDR1 MNHEY and CDR2 SVGAGI. CDR3 length: 13 residues. This CDR3 reads CASSSVTGNTIYF. DNA for the CDR3: TGTGCCAGCAGTTCGGTAACTGGAAACACCATATATTTT.

This clonotype was found a few times. This chain links TRBV5-4 with TRBJ2-5, with 8 bases aligning to TRBD2. This CDR3 has 14 amino acids. Germline lookup yields CDR1 SGHNT and CDR2 YYREEE (reference sequence). J gave up 4 bases and V 1 base, and 3 bases lay outside the gene matches. The CDR3 loop reads CASSLRGGGETQYF. In DNA form, the CDR3 reads TGTGCCAGCAGCTTGCGGGGGGGCGGAGAGACCCAGTACTTC. Full variable domain (remainder filled in from reference TRBV5-4 and TRBJ2-5): ETGVTQSPTHLIKTRGQQVTLRCSSQSGHNTVSWYQQALGQGPQFIFQYYREEENGRGNFPPRFSGLQFPNYSSELNVNALELDDSALYLCASSLRGGGETQYFGPGTRLLVL.

The chain uses TRBV7-9 and TRBJ1-1; D may be TRBD1 (6 bases). The CDR3 extends over 17 amino acids. Germline V CDR1 and CDR2: SEHNR, FQNEAQ (reference sequence). Between the trimmed V and J ends, which lost 5 bases and 1 base, there was a span of 20 bases. The CDR3 here is CASSTRRTVNPNTEAFF. Written as DNA, the CDR3 is TGTGCCAGCAGCACCCGTCGGACAGTGAACCCGAACACTGAAGCTTTCTTT.

The V and J genes are TRBV23-1 and TRBJ1-5; D is possibly TRBD1 (5 bases). TRBV23-1 is identified as an open reading frame with a role that is uncertain. CDR3 length: 15 residues. V was pared by 0 bases and J by 10 bases, with 16 bases between. The CDR3 DNA sequence: TGCGCCAGCAGTCAATCCGAGCAGGGTGTATTTCCCCAGCATTTT. This encodes CASSQSEQGVFPQHF.

V is TRBV12-3 or TRBV12-4 and J is TRBJ2-7; D uncertain. V dropped 4 bases and J dropped 6 bases, with 13 bases sitting between them. CDR3 length: 13 amino acids. The CDR3 reads CASSYSREAEQYF. CDR3 nucleotides: TGTGCCAGCAGTTACAGTCGTGAGGCCGAGCAGTACTTC.

The chain combines TRBV19 with TRBJ1-1; TRBD1 is a possible D gene (5 bases). The CDR3 is 14 residues long. Trimming removed 3 bases at V and 5 bases at J, with 13 bases between. CDR1 and CDR2 (germline): LNHDA, SQIVND (reference sequence). In DNA, the CDR3 is TGTGCCAGTAGTATTGACAGCAAGGGTACTGAAGCTTTCTTT. Residues: CASSIDSKGTEAFF.

The rearrangement links TRBV4-3 to TRBJ2-4; 16 bases match TRBD2. J gave up 3 bases and V 2 bases, and 7 bases lay outside the gene matches. Looked up from germline, CDR1 is LGHNA and CDR2 is YSLEER. This CDR3 has 19 residues. CDR3 loop: CASSQPEGLAGGYKNIQYF. The CDR3 region has the DNA TGCGCCAGCAGCCAACCGGAGGGACTAGCGGGAGGGTACAAAAACATTCAGTACTTC.

This clonotype came up once. The chain couples TRBV4-1 to TRBJ2-3; 8 nucleotides line up with TRBD2. The V gene's germline CDR1 is MGHRA and CDR2 YSYEKL. The CDR3 contains 18 residues. V trimming: 4 bases; J trimming: 2 bases; junction bases outside the gene matches: 14. The chain's CDR3 is CASSPAHLTSGNTDTQYF. The CDR3 DNA follows: TGCGCCAGCAGCCCGGCACACCTCACTAGCGGAAACACAGATACGCAGTATTTT.

The chain joins TRBV6-2 or TRBV6-3 to TRBJ2-5; possibly TRBD1 or TRBD2 for D (5 bases each). Germline CDR1 MNHEY, CDR2 SVGEGT. CDR3 length: 16 residues. V lost 2 bases and J 1 base, leaving 14 bases between the germline ends. In DNA form, the CDR3 reads TGTGCCAGCAGTTACGGCGTGGGGGATGCCCAAGAGACCCAGTACTTC. It specifies CASSYGVGDAQETQYF.

The chain combines TRBV29-1 with TRBJ2-2, with no clear D. CDR1 is SQVTM, CDR2 ANQGSEA, per germline. The V and J ends lost 4 bases and 4 bases respectively, with 10 bases between them. The CDR3 spans 13 residues. CDR3 in DNA: TGCAGCGTTGGGGATCCAGGCACCGGGGAGCTGTTTTTT. As protein: CSVGDPGTGELFF.

J is TRBJ2-2 and V is TRBV29-1; D possibly corresponds to TRBD1 (5 bases). Germline V CDR1 and CDR2: SQVTM, ANQGSEA. The CDR3 has 13 amino acids. The V end was cut by 1 base, the J end by 6 bases, with 9 bases between. CDR3 amino acids: CSVEGPGSGELFF. CDR3 nucleotide sequence: TGCAGCGTTGAAGGGCCAGGGTCCGGGGAGCTGTTTTTT.

V gene TRBV9 combines with J gene TRBJ2-3; no reliable D call. CDR1 is SGDLS and CDR2 is YYNGEE in the germline V gene. With 4 bases removed from V and 5 bases from J, the gap between germline ends came to 14 bases. The CDR3 loop spans 14 amino acids. CDR3 amino acids: CASSPISKGDTQYF. The CDR3, as DNA: TGTGCCAGCAGCCCGATATCTAAGGGAGATACGCAGTATTTT.

This chain links TRBV20-1 with TRBJ2-1, with 8 nucleotides matching TRBD1. V was clipped by 6 bases and J by 6 bases; unmatched bases: 7. This CDR3 is built from 13 residues. Germline CDR1 reads DFQATT; CDR2 reads SNEGSKA (reference sequence). In DNA, the CDR3 is TGCAGTGCCCCCCGGACAGGGATCAATGAGCAGTTCTTC. This sequence encodes CSAPRTGINEQFF.

The rearrangement uses TRBV7-3 and TRBJ2-3; TRBD2 aligns across 9 bases. This CDR3 spans 14 amino acids. Germline CDR1 SGHTA, CDR2 FQGTGA. Trimming cost V 4 bases and J 4 bases; bases outside gene matches: 3. CDR3 amino acids: CASSSGLAPDTQYF. CDR3 bases: TGTGCCAGCAGCTCGGGACTAGCTCCAGATACGCAGTATTTT.

The rearrangement uses TRBV6-1 and TRBJ2-7; maybe TRBD1 (5 bases). This CDR3 contains 15 residues. Trimming took 8 bases from V and 1 from J, leaving 18 bases between them. Germline V CDR1 and CDR2: MNHNS, SASEGT. The CDR3 DNA follows: TGTGCCAGCTTTAGGGGTCATGTCGGTTCCTACGAGCAGTACTTC. Protein product: CASFRGHVGSYEQYF.

The chain combines TRBV6-2 or TRBV6-3 with TRBJ2-7; D remains unclear. The V and J ends lost 6 bases and 6 bases respectively, with 12 bases between them. Germline values: CDR1 MNHEY, CDR2 SVGEGT. CDR3 length equals 12 residues. CDR3 in DNA: TGTGCCAGCAGCCCGCTCTTGCGCGAGCAGTACTTC. Residues: CASSPLLREQYF.

A single count supports this clonotype. The gene calls are TRBV2 and TRBJ1-4; maybe TRBD1 (6 bases). The germline gives CDR1 SNHLY, CDR2 FYNNEI. Trimming left V 6 bases short and J 0 bases short, with 8 bases between. The CDR3 is 14 residues long. CDR3: CASRDRSTNEKLFF. The CDR3 nucleotides are TGTGCCAGCAGGGACAGATCAACTAATGAAAAACTGTTTTTT.

The V and J genes are TRBV3-1 and TRBJ2-7, with unresolved D. CDR1 is LGHDT and CDR2 is YNNKEL in the germline V gene (reference sequence). The CDR3 has 12 residues. V was trimmed by 0 bases and J by 6 bases, leaving 6 bases between them. CDR3 amino acids: CASSQDLSEQYF. DNA of the CDR3: TGTGCCAGCAGCCAAGATCTCTCCGAGCAGTACTTC.

The chain recombines TRBV11-1 with TRBJ2-1; TRBD2 is a possible D gene (5 bases). V lost 3 bases, J lost 4 bases, and 7 bases lay in between. The CDR3 is made up of 13 amino acids. Germline CDR1 and CDR2: SGHAT and FQDESV (reference sequence). The CDR3 DNA reads TGTGCCAGCAGCTTTAGCGAATACAATGAGCAGTTCTTC. Translating gives CASSFSEYNEQFF.

CDR3 protein: CASSVDRSGNTIYF. The CDR3 region has the DNA TGTGCCAGCAGTGTTGACAGGTCTGGAAACACCATATATTTT. The chain couples TRBV2 to TRBJ1-3, with D tentatively TRBD1 (6 bases). Germline assignment: CDR1 SNHLY and CDR2 FYNNEI. The CDR3 is 14 amino acids. Between the trimmed V and J ends, which lost 4 bases and 1 base, there was a span of 8 bases. Complete variable domain (other parts from reference TRBV2 and TRBJ1-3): EPEVTQTPSHQVTQMGQEVILRCVPISNHLYFYWYRQILGQKVEFLVSFYNNEISEKSEIFDDQFSVERPDGSNFTLKIRSTKLEDSAMYFCASSVDRSGNTIYFGEGSWLTVV.